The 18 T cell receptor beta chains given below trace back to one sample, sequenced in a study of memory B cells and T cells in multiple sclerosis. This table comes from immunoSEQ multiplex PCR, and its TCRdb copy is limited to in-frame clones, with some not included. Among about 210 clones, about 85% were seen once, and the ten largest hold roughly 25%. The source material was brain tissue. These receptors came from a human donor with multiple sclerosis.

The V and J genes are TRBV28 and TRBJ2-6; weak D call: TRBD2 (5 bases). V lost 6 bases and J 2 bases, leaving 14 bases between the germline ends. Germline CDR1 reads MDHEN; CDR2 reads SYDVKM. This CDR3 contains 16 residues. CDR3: CASSPARGTGANVLTF. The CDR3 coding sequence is TGTGCCAGCAGCCCCGCGAGAGGGACTGGGGCCAACGTCCTGACTTTC.

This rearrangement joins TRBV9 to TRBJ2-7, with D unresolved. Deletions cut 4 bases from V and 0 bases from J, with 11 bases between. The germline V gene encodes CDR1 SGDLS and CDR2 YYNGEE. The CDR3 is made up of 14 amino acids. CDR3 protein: CASSRSLTSYEQYF. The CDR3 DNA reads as TGTGCCAGCAGCCGGTCCCTGACCTCCTACGAGCAGTACTTC.

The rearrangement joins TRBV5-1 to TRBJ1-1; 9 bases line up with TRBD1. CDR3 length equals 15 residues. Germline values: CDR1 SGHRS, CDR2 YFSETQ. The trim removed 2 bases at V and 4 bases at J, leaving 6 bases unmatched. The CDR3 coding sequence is TGCGCCAGCAGCTTTTACAGGGGGCAAGGCACTGAAGCTTTCTTT. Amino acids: CASSFYRGQGTEAFF.

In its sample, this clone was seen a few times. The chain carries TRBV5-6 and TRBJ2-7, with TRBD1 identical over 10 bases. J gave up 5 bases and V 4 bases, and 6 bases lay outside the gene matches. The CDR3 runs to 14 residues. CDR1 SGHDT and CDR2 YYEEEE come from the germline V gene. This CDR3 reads CASSLGQGLHEQYF. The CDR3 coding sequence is TGTGCCAGCAGCCTGGGACAGGGGCTGCACGAGCAGTACTTC.

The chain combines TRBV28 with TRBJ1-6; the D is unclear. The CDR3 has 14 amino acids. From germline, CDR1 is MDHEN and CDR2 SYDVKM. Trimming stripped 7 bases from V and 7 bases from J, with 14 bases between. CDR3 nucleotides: TGTGCCAGCACCTTGAGTTTGAGGAATTCACCCCTCCACTTT. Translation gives CASTLSLRNSPLHF.

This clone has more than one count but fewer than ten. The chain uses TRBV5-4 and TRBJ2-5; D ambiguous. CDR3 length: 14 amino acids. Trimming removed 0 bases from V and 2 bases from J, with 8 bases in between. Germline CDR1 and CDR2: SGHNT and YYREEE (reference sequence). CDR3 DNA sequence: TGTGCCAGCAGCTTGGATTCCGATCAAGAGACCCAGTACTTC. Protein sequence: CASSLDSDQETQYF.

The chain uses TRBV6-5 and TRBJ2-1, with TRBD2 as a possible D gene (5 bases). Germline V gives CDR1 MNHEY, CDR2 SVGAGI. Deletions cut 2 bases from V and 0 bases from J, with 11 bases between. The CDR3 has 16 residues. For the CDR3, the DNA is TGTGCCAGCAGTTACAGGACTGCGAGCTCCTACAATGAGCAGTTCTTC. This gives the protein CASSYRTASSYNEQFF.

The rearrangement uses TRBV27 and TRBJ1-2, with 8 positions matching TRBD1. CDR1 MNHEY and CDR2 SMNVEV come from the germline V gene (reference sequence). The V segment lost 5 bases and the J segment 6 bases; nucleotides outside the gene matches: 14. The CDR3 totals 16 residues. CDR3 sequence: CASSPQDRGLRDGYTF. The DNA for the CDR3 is TGTGCCAGCAGTCCCCAAGACAGGGGACTTCGAGATGGCTACACCTTC.

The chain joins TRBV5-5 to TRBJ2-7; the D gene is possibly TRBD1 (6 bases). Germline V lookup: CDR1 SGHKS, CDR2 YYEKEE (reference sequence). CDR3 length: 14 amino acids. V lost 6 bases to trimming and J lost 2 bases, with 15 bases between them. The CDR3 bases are TGTGCCAGCACCACAGGGCCTTGGACCTACGAGCAGTACTTC. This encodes CASTTGPWTYEQYF. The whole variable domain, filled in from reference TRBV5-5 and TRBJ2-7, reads DAGVTQSPTHLIKTRGQQVTLRCSPISGHKSVSWYQQVLGQGPQFIFQYYEKEERGRGNFPDRFSARQFPNYSSELNVNALLLGDSALYLCASTTGPWTYEQYFGPGTRLTVT.

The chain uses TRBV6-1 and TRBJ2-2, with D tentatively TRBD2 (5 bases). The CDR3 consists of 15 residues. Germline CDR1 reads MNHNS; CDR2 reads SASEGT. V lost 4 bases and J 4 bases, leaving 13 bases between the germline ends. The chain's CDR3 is CASSGLTRGTGELFF. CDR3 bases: TGTGCCAGCAGTGGACTAACTCGAGGCACCGGGGAGCTGTTTTTT.

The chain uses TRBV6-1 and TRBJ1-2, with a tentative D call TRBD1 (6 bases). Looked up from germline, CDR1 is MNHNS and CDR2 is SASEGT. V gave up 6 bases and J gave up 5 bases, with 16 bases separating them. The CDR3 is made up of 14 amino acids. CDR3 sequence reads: CASSSGTNAYGYTF. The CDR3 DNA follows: TGTGCCAGCAGCTCTGGGACAAACGCTTATGGCTACACCTTC.

CDR3 DNA: TGTGCCAGCAGTCTCCGGAAACGAGGGGGTTTAGATACGCAGTATTTT. Translating it yields CASSLRKRGGLDTQYF. This chain connects TRBV28 to TRBJ2-3, with D maybe TRBD1 (6 bases). The length of the CDR3 is 16 residues. Germline CDR1 and CDR2: MDHEN and SYDVKM. The V end was cut by 5 bases, the J end by 5 bases, with 20 bases between.

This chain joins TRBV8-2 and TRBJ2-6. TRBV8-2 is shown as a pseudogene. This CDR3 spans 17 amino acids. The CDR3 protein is CGNGCKITQSRANVLTF. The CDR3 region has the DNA TGTGGCAATGGGTGCAAGATAACACAAAGTCGGGCCAACGTCCTGACTTTC.

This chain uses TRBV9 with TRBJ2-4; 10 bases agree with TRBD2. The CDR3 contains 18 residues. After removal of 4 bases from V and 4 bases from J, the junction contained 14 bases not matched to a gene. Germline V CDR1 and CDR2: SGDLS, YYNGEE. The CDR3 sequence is CASSPPGEREGEKNIQYF. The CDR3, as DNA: TGTGCCAGCAGCCCTCCCGGTGAGCGGGAGGGAGAAAAAAACATTCAGTACTTC.

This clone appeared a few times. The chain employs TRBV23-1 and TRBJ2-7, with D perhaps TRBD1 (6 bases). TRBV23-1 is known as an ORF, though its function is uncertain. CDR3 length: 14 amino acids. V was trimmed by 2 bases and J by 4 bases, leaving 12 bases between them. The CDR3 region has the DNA TGCGCCAGCAGTCAAGCGGACAGCCTTTACGAGCAGTACTTC. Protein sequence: CASSQADSLYEQYF.

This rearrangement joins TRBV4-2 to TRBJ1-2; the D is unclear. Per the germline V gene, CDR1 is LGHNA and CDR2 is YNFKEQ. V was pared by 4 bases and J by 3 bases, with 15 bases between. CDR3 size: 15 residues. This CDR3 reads CASSRDHRTDYGYTF. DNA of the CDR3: TGTGCCAGCAGCCGAGACCATCGCACAGACTATGGCTACACCTTC.

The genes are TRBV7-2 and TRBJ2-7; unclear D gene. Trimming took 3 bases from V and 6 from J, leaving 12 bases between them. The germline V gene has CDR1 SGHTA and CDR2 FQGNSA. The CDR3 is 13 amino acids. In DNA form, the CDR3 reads TGTGCCAGCAGCTTTCCAGCCCGCACCGAGCAGTACTTC. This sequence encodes CASSFPARTEQYF.

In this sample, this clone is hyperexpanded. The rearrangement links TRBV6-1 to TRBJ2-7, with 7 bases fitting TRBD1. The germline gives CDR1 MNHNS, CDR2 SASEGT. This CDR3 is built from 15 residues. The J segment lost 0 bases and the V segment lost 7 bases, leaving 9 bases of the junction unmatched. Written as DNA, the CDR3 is TGTGCCAGCAACCCCGGGACAGCTTACTCCTACGAGCAGTACTTC. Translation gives CASNPGTAYSYEQYF.